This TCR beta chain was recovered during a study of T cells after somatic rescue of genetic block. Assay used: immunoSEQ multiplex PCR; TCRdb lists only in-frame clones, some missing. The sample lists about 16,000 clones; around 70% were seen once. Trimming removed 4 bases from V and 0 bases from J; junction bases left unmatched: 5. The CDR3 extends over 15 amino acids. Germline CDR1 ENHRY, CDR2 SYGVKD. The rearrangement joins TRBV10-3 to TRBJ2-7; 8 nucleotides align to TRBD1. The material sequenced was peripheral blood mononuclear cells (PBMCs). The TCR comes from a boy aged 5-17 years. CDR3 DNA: TGTGCCATCAGTGGTGAGGGGACAGGCTCCTACGAGCAGTACTTC. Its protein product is CAISGEGTGSYEQYF.